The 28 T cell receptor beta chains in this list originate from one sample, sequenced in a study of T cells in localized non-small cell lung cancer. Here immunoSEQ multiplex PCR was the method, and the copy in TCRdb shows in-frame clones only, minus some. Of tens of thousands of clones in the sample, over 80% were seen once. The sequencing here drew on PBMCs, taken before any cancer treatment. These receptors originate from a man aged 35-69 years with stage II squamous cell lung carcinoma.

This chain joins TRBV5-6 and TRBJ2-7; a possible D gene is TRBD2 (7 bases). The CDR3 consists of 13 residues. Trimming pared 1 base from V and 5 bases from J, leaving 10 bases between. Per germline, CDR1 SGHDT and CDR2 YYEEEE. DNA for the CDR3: TGTGCCAGCAGCTTGCCGGGGGGCGACGAGCAGTACTTC. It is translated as CASSLPGGDEQYF. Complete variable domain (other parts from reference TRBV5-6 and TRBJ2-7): DAGVTQSPTHLIKTRGQQVTLRCSPKSGHDTVSWYQQALGQGPQFIFQYYEEEERQRGNFPDRFSGHQFPNYSSELNVNALLLGDSALYLCASSLPGGDEQYFGPGTRLTVT.

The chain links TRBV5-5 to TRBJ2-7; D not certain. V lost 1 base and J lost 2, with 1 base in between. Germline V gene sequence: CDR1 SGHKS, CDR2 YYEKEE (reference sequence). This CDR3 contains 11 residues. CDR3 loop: CASSLTYEQYF. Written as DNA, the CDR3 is TGTGCCAGCAGCTTGACCTACGAGCAGTACTTC.

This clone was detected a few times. The chain's CDR3 is CASSHSTGMNEKLFF. Here the CDR3 DNA reads TGTGCCAGCAGCCATTCGACAGGGATGAATGAAAAACTGTTTTTT. The chain couples TRBV11-2 to TRBJ1-4, with 7 bases that match TRBD1. CDR1 is SGHAT, CDR2 FQNNGV, per germline. V lost 5 bases, J lost 5 bases, and 8 bases stayed unmatched. The CDR3 sequence is 15 residues long.

The CDR3 here is CACTPDNNEQFF. The CDR3 region has the DNA TGTGCCTGCACGCCTGACAACAATGAGCAGTTCTTC. The chain recombines TRBV30 with TRBJ2-1; D gene uncertain. The CDR3 sequence is 12 residues long. Trimming pared 6 bases from V and 5 bases from J, leaving 11 bases between. Germline V gives CDR1 GTSNPN, CDR2 SVGIG (reference sequence).

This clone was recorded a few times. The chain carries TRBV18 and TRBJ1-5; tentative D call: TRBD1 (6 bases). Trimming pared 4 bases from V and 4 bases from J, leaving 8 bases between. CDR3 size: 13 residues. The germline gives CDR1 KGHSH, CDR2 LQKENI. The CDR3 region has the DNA TGTGCCAGCTCACGGGGGCCGAATCAGCCCCAGCATTTT. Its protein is CASSRGPNQPQHF.

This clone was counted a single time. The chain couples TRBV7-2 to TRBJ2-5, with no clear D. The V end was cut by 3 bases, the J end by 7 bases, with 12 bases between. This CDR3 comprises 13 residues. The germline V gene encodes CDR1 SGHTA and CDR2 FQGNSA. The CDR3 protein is CASSLTDWGTQYF. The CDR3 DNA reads TGTGCCAGCAGCTTGACCGATTGGGGGACCCAGTACTTC.

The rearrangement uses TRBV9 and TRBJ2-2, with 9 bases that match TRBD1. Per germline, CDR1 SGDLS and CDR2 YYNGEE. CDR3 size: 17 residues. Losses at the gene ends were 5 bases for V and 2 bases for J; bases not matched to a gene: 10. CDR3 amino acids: CASSFWDRVGNTGELFF. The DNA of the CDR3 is TGTGCCAGCAGTTTTTGGGACAGGGTGGGAAACACCGGGGAGCTGTTTTTT.

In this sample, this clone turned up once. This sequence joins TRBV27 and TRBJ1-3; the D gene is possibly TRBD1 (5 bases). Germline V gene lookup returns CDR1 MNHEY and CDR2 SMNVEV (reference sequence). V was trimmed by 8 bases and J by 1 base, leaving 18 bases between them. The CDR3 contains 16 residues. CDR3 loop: CASFTSTGGSGNTIYF. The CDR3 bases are TGTGCCAGCTTTACCTCCACAGGAGGTTCTGGAAACACCATATATTTT.

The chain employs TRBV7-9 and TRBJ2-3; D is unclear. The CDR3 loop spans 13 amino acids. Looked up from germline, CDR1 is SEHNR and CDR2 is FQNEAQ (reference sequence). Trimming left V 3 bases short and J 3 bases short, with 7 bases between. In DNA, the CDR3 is TGTGCCAGCAGCTTTAGGAAGACAGATACGCAGTATTTT. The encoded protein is CASSFRKTDTQYF.

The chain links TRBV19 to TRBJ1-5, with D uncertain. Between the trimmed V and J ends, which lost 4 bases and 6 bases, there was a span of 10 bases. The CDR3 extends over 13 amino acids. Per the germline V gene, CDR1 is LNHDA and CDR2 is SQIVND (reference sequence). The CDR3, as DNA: TGTGCCAGTAGTACTACAAGGAGTCAGCCCCAGCATTTT. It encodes CASSTTRSQPQHF.

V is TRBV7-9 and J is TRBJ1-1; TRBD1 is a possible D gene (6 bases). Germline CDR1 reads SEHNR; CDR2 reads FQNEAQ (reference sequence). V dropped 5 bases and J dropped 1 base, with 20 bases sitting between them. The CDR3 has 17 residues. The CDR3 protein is CASSPSGQTYTNTEAFF. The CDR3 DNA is TGTGCCAGCAGCCCCTCCGGACAGACTTATACGAACACTGAAGCTTTCTTT.

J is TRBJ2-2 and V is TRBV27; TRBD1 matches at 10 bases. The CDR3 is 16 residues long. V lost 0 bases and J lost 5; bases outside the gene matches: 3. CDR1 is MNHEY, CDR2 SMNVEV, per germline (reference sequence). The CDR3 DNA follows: TGTGCCAGCAGTTTATCGGGGACAGGGGAAACCGGGGAGCTGTTTTTT. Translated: CASSLSGTGETGELFF.

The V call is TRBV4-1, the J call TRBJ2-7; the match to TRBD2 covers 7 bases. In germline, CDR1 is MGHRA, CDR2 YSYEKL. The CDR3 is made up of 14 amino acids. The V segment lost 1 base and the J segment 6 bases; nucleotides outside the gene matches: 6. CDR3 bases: TGCGCCAGCAGCCAAGTGAGCGGGGCGACCGAGCAGTACTTC. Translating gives CASSQVSGATEQYF.

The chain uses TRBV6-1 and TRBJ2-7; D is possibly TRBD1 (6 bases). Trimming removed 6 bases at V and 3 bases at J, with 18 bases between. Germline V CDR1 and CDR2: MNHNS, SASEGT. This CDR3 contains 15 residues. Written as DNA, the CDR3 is TGTGCCAGCAGCCGGGCCTCTACAGGGAACTACGAGCAGTACTTC. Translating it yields CASSRASTGNYEQYF.

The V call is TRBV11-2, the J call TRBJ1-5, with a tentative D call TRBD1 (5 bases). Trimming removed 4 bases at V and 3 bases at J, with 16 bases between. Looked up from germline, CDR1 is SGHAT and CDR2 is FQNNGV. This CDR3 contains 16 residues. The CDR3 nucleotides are TGTGCCAGCAGCTCCCTCCGGGGGAGGAACAATCAGCCCCAGCATTTT. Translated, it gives CASSSLRGRNNQPQHF.

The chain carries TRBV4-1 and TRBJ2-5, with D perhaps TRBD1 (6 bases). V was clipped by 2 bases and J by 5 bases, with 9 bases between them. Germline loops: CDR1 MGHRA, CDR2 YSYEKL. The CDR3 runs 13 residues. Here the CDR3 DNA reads TGCGCCAGCAGCCAACAGGGGAGCGAGACCCAGTACTTC. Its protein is CASSQQGSETQYF.

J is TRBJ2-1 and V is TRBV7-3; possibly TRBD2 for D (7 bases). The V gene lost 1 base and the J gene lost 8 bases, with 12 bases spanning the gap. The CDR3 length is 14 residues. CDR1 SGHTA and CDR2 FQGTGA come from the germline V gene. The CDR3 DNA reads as TGTGCCAGCAGCTTAAGAGGGGGAGGGTATGAGCAGTTCTTC. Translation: CASSLRGGGYEQFF.

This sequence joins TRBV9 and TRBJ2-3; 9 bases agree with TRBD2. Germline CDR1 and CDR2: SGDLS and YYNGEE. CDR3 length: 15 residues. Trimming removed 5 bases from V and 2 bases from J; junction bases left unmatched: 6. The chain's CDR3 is CASSVSGSLTDTQYF. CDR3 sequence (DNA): TGTGCCAGCAGTGTTAGCGGGAGCCTCACAGATACGCAGTATTTT.

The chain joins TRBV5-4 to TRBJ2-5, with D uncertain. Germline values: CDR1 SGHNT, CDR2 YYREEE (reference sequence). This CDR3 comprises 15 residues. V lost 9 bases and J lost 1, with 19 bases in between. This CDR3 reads CAITYTKGPQETQYF. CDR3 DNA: TGTGCCATCACGTACACGAAAGGACCCCAAGAGACCCAGTACTTC.

The CDR3 spells CASSGFQGSYNSPLHF. The CDR3 nucleotides read TGTGCCAGCAGTGGCTTTCAGGGCTCCTATAATTCACCCCTCCACTTT. V gene TRBV25-1 combines with J gene TRBJ1-6, with a tentative D call TRBD1 (5 bases). Germline V gene data show CDR1 as MGHDK and CDR2 as SYGVNS. The V and J ends lost 4 bases and 0 bases respectively, with 10 bases between them. The CDR3 covers 16 residues.

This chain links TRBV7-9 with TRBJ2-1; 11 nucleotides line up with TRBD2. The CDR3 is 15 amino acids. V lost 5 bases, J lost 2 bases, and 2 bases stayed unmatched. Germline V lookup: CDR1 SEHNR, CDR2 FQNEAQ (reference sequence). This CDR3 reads CASSVTSGTYNEQFF. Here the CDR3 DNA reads TGTGCCAGCAGCGTGACTAGCGGGACCTACAATGAGCAGTTCTTC. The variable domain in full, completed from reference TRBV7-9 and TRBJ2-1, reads DTGVSQNPRHKITKRGQNVTFRCDPISEHNRLYWYRQTLGQGPEFLTYFQNEAQLEKSRLLSDRFSAERPKGSFSTLEIQRTEQGDSAMYLCASSVTSGTYNEQFFGPGTRLTVL.

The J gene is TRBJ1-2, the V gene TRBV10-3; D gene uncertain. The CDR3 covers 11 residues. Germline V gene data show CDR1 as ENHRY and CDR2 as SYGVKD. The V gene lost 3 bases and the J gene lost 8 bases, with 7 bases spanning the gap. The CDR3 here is CAISETSGYTF. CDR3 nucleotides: TGTGCCATCAGTGAAACGAGCGGCTACACCTTC.

CDR3 residues: CASSVGTNTEAFF. The CDR3 DNA follows: TGTGCCAGCAGCGTAGGCACTAACACTGAAGCTTTCTTT. The chain has TRBV9 and TRBJ1-1; no firm D call. The germline V gene encodes CDR1 SGDLS and CDR2 YYNGEE. Trimming shortened V by 0 bases and J by 2 bases, and 5 bases separated the two germline ends. The CDR3 runs to 13 residues.

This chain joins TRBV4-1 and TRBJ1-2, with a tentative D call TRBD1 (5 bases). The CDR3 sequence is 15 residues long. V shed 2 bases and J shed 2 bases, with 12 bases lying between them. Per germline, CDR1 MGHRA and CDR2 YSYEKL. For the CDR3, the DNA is TGCGCCAGCAGCCAAATCGGGCGGGGGAACTATGGCTACACCTTC. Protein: CASSQIGRGNYGYTF.

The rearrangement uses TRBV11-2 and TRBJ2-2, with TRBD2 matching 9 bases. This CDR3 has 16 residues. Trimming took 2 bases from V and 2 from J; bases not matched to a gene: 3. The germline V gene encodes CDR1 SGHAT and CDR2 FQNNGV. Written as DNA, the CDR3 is TGTGCCAGCAGCTTAAGGACTAGCGCAAACACCGGGGAGCTGTTTTTT. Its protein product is CASSLRTSANTGELFF.

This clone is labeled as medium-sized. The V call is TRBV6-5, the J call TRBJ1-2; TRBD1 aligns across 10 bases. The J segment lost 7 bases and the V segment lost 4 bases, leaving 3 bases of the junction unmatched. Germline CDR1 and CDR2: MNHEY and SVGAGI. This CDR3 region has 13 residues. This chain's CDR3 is CASSLGTGVGYTF. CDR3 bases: TGTGCCAGCAGTTTAGGGACAGGGGTTGGCTACACCTTC.

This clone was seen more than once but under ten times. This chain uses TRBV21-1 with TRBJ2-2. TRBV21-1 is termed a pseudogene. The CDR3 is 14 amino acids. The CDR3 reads CASIYGRNTGELFF. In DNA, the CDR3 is TGTGCCAGCATCTATGGCAGGAACACCGGGGAGCTGTTTTTT.

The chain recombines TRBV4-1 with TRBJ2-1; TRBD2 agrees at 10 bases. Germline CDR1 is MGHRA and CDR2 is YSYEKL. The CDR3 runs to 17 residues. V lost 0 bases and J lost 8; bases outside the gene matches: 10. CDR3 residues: CASSQDWERGGSYEQFF. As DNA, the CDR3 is TGCGCCAGCAGCCAAGATTGGGAGCGGGGGGGCAGCTATGAGCAGTTCTTC.